The 25 T cell receptor beta chains presented below share a single source sample, sequenced in a study of response to subunit inactivated influenza vaccine. TCRdb reprocessed the RT-PCR reads with MiXCR, giving one entry per CDR3 protein. The table has 490,000 or so distinct CDR3 sequences, roughly 8.2% seen once. The sequenced sample was PBMCs from blood, obtained around 25 months after vaccination. The origin of the receptors is a man aged 45 to 70 who received an inactivated influenza vaccine.

V gene TRBV20-1 combines with J gene TRBJ2-4; D unclear. Trimming left V 4 bases short and J 0 bases short, with 16 bases between. Germline V gene sequence: CDR1 DFQATT, CDR2 SNEGSKA (reference sequence). CDR3 length: 16 residues. The CDR3 DNA sequence: TGCAGTGCTACGGAAACGCAGAAAATAGCCAAAAACATTCAGTACTTC. It is translated as CSATETQKIAKNIQYF.

This clonotype was detected many times. The chain links TRBV28 to TRBJ2-5, with D tentatively TRBD1 (6 bases). Germline V gives CDR1 MDHEN, CDR2 SYDVKM. V was shortened by 6 bases and J by 4 bases, with 15 bases between the two germline ends. The CDR3 consists of 14 residues. The CDR3 spells CASRAGVLGETQYF. The DNA of the CDR3 is TGTGCCAGCAGGGCAGGGGTACTGGGAGAGACCCAGTACTTC.

This chain links TRBV6-1 with TRBJ2-7, with D tentatively TRBD2 (6 bases). With 7 bases removed from V and 0 bases from J, the gap between germline ends came to 13 bases. The CDR3 loop spans 14 amino acids. CDR1 MNHNS and CDR2 SASEGT come from the germline V gene. The CDR3 sequence is CASNGGDLSYEQYF. The CDR3 DNA reads as TGTGCCAGCAACGGCGGGGACCTCTCCTACGAGCAGTACTTC.

This clonotype was counted only a few times. The rearrangement links TRBV6-2 or TRBV6-3 to TRBJ1-1, with 9 positions matching TRBD1. The V and J ends lost 7 bases and 4 bases, in that order; junction bases with no gene match: 7. In germline, CDR1 is MNHEY, CDR2 SVGEGT. The CDR3 consists of 14 residues. CDR3 nucleotide sequence: TGTGCCAGCATCCAAGACAGGGGGGGCACTGAAGCTTTCTTT. Protein product: CASIQDRGGTEAFF.

V gene TRBV28 combines with J gene TRBJ2-7; D is undetermined. The V gene lost 3 bases and the J gene lost 4 bases, with 13 bases spanning the gap. Germline lookup yields CDR1 MDHEN and CDR2 SYDVKM. The CDR3 has 14 amino acids. For the CDR3, the DNA is TGTGCCAGCAGTTTTCCAGGTCTTTTATACGAGCAGTACTTC. This sequence encodes CASSFPGLLYEQYF.

This clonotype was seen many times. The rearrangement uses TRBV3-1 and TRBJ1-6, with D maybe TRBD1 (5 bases). Trimming cost V 1 base and J 9 bases, with 10 bases left between them. The CDR3 has 14 residues. Looked up from germline, CDR1 is LGHDT and CDR2 is YNNKEL (reference sequence). The CDR3, as DNA: TGTGCCAGCAGCCAAGGCAGGGAAAGTTCACCCCTCCACTTT. It yields the protein CASSQGRESSPLHF.

This clonotype was counted a few times. The DNA for the CDR3 is TGTGCCAGCAGCGCCGGACAGGAGGAAAACTATGGCTACACCTTC. Encoded protein: CASSAGQEENYGYTF. The chain carries TRBV9 and TRBJ1-2; 7 bases line up with TRBD1. This CDR3 has 15 residues. Germline assignment: CDR1 SGDLS and CDR2 YYNGEE. V was pared by 3 bases and J by 2 bases, with 7 bases of the junction left unmatched.

This clonotype was seen only a few times. The chain joins TRBV7-9 to TRBJ2-3; the D gene is possibly TRBD1 (6 bases). CDR1 is SEHNR and CDR2 is FQNEAQ in the germline V gene (reference sequence). The CDR3 is 13 amino acids. V was trimmed by 1 base and J by 9 bases, leaving 11 bases between them. CDR3 coding DNA: TGTGCCAGCAGCTTAGATCGGGACAACACGCAGTATTTT. Residues: CASSLDRDNTQYF.

The CDR3 DNA is TGCGCCAGCAGCTCGGGGGTCACCGGGGGGGCCTACGAGCAGTACTTC. Translating it yields CASSSGVTGGAYEQYF. This chain connects TRBV5-1 to TRBJ2-7; 8 nucleotides line up with TRBD2. V trimming: 3 bases; J trimming: 2 bases; junction bases outside the gene matches: 10. The CDR3 totals 16 residues. Per the germline V gene, CDR1 is SGHRS and CDR2 is YFSETQ. The entire variable domain, with the rest obtained from reference TRBV5-1 and TRBJ2-7, is as follows: KAGVTQTPRYLIKTRGQQVTLSCSPISGHRSVSWYQQTPGQGLQFLFEYFSETQRNKGNFPGRFSGRQFSNSRSEMNVSTLELGDSALYLCASSSGVTGGAYEQYFGPGTRLTVT.

This clonotype was observed a few times. This chain joins TRBV29-1 and TRBJ2-3; possible D gene TRBD1, 5 bases. The CDR3 spans 15 residues. CDR1 and CDR2 from the germline V gene are SQVTM and ANQGSEA. Trimming took 2 bases from V and 2 from J, leaving 14 bases between them. The CDR3 sequence is CSVESLPGHTDTQYF. The DNA of the CDR3 is TGCAGCGTTGAATCGCTTCCCGGACACACAGATACGCAGTATTTT.

The sample holds many counts of this clonotype. CDR3 nucleotides: TGCGCCAGCAGCCGATCGGCTGGGAGCACAGATACGCAGTATTTT. This codes for CASSRSAGSTDTQYF. V and J are TRBV4-3 and TRBJ2-3, with no clear D. The V and J ends lost 4 bases and 0 bases respectively, with 11 bases between them. This CDR3 region has 15 residues. Germline lookup yields CDR1 LGHNA and CDR2 YSLEER.

This clonotype has a handful of counts. V is TRBV3-1 and J is TRBJ2-7, with TRBD2 matching 8 bases. The V gene end was trimmed by 0 bases and the J gene end by 1 base; junction bases not matched to a gene: 8. Germline-derived CDR1 and CDR2 are LGHDT and YNNKEL (reference sequence). This CDR3 is built from 17 residues. The CDR3, as DNA: TGTGCCAGCAGCCAAGATCTCCGCCGGGGGGGTTCCTACGAGCAGTACTTC. It codes for CASSQDLRRGGSYEQYF.

This clonotype has a count of ten or more. This rearrangement joins TRBV6-1 to TRBJ2-3, with 7 bases aligning to TRBD2. Per germline, CDR1 MNHNS and CDR2 SASEGT. The CDR3 sequence is 14 residues long. V shed 5 bases and J 6 bases; nucleotides not matched to a gene: 8. The CDR3 DNA reads as TGTGCCAGCAGTCTTGTTGGGGGAGGGGATACGCAGTATTTT. It yields the protein CASSLVGGGDTQYF.

The chain combines TRBV2 with TRBJ2-1, with 13 nucleotides matching TRBD2. The CDR3 spans 15 residues. V lost 5 bases to trimming and J lost 9 bases; unmatched junction nucleotides: 7. Germline V lookup: CDR1 SNHLY, CDR2 FYNNEI. This chain's CDR3 is CASSLRTSGGREQFF. The CDR3 DNA reads TGTGCCAGCAGTTTGAGGACTAGCGGGGGCCGTGAGCAGTTCTTC.

This clonotype was counted ten times or more. The V call is TRBV29-1, the J call TRBJ2-3; no clear D. CDR3 length: 11 residues. Germline V gives CDR1 SQVTM, CDR2 ANQGSEA. V lost 7 bases, J lost 1 base, and 6 bases lay in between. Written as DNA, the CDR3 is TGCAGCGGTTCGGGCACAGATACGCAGTATTTT. Residues: CSGSGTDTQYF.

There are a few counts of this clonotype. V is TRBV5-1 and J is TRBJ2-7, with D unclear. V lost 4 bases to trimming and J lost 2 bases, with 16 bases between them. The germline V gene encodes CDR1 SGHRS and CDR2 YFSETQ. The CDR3 contains 15 residues. The CDR3 here is CASSPPTGTTYEQYF. Written as DNA, the CDR3 is TGCGCCAGCAGCCCTCCGACCGGAACTACCTACGAGCAGTACTTC.

The chain recombines TRBV6-4 with TRBJ1-2; 9 nucleotides agree with TRBD1. The CDR3 runs 15 residues. With 0 bases clipped from V and 8 bases from J, the junction kept 7 bases outside the gene matches. The germline CDR1 and CDR2 sequences are MRHNA and SNTAGT. Here the CDR3 DNA reads TGTGCCAGCAGTGACTCGGGACAGGGATTCCGAGGCTACACCTTC. It codes for CASSDSGQGFRGYTF.

The rearrangement links TRBV7-9 to TRBJ2-3, with 7 nucleotides matching TRBD2. J gave up 8 bases and V 7 bases, and 15 bases lay outside the gene matches. This CDR3 is 15 amino acids long. In germline, CDR1 is SEHNR, CDR2 FQNEAQ (reference sequence). As DNA, the CDR3 is TGTGCCAGCACCGTCCTAGCGGCGGGTGAGGGTACGCAGTATTTT. This codes for CASTVLAAGEGTQYF.

The rearrangement uses TRBV20-1 and TRBJ2-3; D gene unclear. This CDR3 spans 14 amino acids. Germline values: CDR1 DFQATT, CDR2 SNEGSKA (reference sequence). The V end lost 8 bases, the J end lost 2 bases, and 17 bases lay between the germline ends. The CDR3 here is CSSWTLSDTDTQYF. The CDR3 DNA is TGCAGTTCCTGGACGTTATCGGACACAGATACGCAGTATTTT.

The chain links TRBV27 to TRBJ1-4; D gene ambiguous. CDR3 length equals 15 residues. Between the trimmed V and J ends, which lost 1 base and 6 bases, there was a span of 12 bases. The germline V gene encodes CDR1 MNHEY and CDR2 SMNVEV (reference sequence). The CDR3 DNA follows: TGTGCCAGCAGTTTATTAGCGATGCCGGATGAAAAACTGTTTTTT. Its protein is CASSLLAMPDEKLFF. Combining the CDR3 with reference TRBV27 and TRBJ1-4 gives the whole variable domain EAQVTQNPRYLITVTGKKLTVTCSQNMNHEYMSWYRQDPGLGLRQIYYSMNVEVTDKGDVPEGYKVSRKEKRNFPLILESPSPNQTSLYFCASSLLAMPDEKLFFGSGTQLSVL.

This clonotype showed up many times. The gene calls are TRBV12-3 or TRBV12-4 and TRBJ2-1, with a possible D match to TRBD2 (6 bases). Deletions cut 5 bases from V and 15 bases from J, with 14 bases between. The CDR3 has 11 residues. CDR3 loop: CASSLNRDLFF. CDR3 bases: TGTGCCAGCAGTCTTAACCGGGACTTGTTCTTC.

The chain carries TRBV20-1 and TRBJ2-1; 8 bases are shared with TRBD2. Per germline, CDR1 DFQATT and CDR2 SNEGSKA (reference sequence). This CDR3 spans 15 amino acids. The V and J ends lost 0 bases and 8 bases, in that order; junction bases with no gene match: 9. For the CDR3, the DNA is TGCAGTGCTAGAGATGTTGCGGGGACTAGGGATGAGCAGTTCTTC. This encodes CSARDVAGTRDEQFF.

In this sample, this clonotype turned up many times. The rearrangement uses TRBV27 and TRBJ2-7; D unresolved. Trimming removed 5 bases at V and 3 bases at J, with 14 bases between. The CDR3 is 14 residues long. The germline gives CDR1 MNHEY, CDR2 SMNVEV (reference sequence). CDR3 sequence reads: CASSDFGRDYEQYF. Written as DNA, the CDR3 is TGTGCCAGCAGTGACTTCGGTAGGGACTACGAGCAGTACTTC.

A few counts support this clonotype. The junction differs from germline at one of its ends, possibly a read error. The chain carries TRBV5-1 and TRBJ1-2; 8 bases are shared with TRBD1. The CDR3 has 14 amino acids. Per the germline V gene, CDR1 is SGHRS and CDR2 is YFSETQ. This CDR3 reads CASSLANGQGDEVF. In DNA form, the CDR3 reads TGCGCCAGCAGCTTGGCTAACGGACAGGGCGACGAAGTCTTC.

CDR3 region: CASSDRGSYNEQFF. The DNA of the CDR3 is TGTGCCAGCAGCGATAGGGGCTCCTACAATGAGCAGTTCTTC. This chain uses TRBV28 with TRBJ2-1; possibly TRBD1 for D (5 bases). Germline V CDR1 and CDR2: MDHEN, SYDVKM. Between the trimmed V and J ends, which lost 6 bases and 0 bases, there was a span of 9 bases. CDR3 length: 14 residues.